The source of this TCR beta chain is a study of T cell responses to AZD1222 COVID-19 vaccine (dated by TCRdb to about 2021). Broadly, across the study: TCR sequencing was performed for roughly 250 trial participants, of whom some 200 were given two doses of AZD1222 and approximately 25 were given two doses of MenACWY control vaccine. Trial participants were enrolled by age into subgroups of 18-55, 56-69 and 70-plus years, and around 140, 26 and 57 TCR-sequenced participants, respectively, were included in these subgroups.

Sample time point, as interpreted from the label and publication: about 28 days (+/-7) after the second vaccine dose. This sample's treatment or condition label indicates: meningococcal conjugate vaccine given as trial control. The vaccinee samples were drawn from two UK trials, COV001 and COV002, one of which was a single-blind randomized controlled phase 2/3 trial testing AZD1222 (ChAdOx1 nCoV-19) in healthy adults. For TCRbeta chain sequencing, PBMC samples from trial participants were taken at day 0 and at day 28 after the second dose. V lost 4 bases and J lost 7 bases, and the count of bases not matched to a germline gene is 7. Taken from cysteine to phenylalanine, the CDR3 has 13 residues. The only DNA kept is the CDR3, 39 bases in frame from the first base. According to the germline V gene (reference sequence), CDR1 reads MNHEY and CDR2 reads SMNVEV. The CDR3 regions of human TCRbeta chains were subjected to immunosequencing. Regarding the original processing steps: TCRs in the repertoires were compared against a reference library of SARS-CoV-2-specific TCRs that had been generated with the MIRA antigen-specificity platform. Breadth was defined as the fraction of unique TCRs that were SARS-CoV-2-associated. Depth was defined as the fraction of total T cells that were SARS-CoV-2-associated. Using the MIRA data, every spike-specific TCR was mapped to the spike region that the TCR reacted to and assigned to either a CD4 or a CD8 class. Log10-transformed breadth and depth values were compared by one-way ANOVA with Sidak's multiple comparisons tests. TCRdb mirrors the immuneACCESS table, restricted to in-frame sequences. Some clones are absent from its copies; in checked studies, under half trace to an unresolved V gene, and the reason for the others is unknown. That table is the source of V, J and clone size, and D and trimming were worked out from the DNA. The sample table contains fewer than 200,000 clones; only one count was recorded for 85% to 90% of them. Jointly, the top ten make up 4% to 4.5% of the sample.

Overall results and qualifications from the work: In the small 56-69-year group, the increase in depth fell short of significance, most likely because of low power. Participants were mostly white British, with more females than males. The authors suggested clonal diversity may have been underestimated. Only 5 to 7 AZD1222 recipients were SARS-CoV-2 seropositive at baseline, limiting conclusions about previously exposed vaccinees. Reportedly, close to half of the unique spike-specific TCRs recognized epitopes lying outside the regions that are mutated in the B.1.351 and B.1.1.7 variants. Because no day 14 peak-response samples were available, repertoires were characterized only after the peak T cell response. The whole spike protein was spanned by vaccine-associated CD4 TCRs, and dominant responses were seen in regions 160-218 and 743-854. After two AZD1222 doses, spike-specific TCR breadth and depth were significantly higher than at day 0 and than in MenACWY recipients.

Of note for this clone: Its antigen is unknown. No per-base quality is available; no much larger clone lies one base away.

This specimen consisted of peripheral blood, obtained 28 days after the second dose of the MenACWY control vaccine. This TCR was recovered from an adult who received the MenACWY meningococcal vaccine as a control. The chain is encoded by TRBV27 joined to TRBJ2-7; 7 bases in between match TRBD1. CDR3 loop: CASSSPAGGEQYF. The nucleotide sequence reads TGTGCCAGCAGTTCACCCGCAGGGGGTGAGCAGTACTTC.